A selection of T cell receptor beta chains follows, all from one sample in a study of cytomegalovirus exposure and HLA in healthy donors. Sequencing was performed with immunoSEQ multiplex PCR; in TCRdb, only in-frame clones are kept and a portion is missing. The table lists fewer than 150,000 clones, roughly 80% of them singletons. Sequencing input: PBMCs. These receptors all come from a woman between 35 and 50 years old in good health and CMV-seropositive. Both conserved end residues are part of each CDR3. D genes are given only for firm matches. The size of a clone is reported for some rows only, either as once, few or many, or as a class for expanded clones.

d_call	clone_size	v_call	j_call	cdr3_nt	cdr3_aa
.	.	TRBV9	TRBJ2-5	TGTGCCAGCGGACGAGGGAACGCGGAGACCCAGTACTTC	CASGRGNAETQYF
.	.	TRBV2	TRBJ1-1	TGTGCCAGCAGCGAGTTAAATGAAGCTTTCTTT	CASSELNEAFF
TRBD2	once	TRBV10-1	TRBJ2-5	TGCGCCAGCAGTGAGTCGACTAGCGGACAAGAGACCCAGTACTTC	CASSESTSGQETQYF
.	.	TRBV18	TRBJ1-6	TGTGCCAGCTCACCAGCCTGGGCAGGGAATAATTCACCCCTCCACTTT	CASSPAWAGNNSPLHF
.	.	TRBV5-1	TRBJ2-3	TGCGCCAGCAGCTTGACGGGGGGCCTCACAGATACGCAGTATTTT	CASSLTGGLTDTQYF
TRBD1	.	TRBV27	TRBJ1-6	TGTGCCAGCAGTTCGGACAGGGGAGACAATTCACCCCTCCACTTT	CASSSDRGDNSPLHF
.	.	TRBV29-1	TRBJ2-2	TGCAGCGTTGCACAGGGCTCGGACACCGGGGAGCTGTTTTTT	CSVAQGSDTGELFF
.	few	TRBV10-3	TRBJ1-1	TGTGCCATCAGCGGGTTAGGAGGAAACACTGAAGCTTTCTTT	CAISGLGGNTEAFF
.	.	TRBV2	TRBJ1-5	TGTGCCAGCAGCCTGGACACCGCGAATCAGCCCCAGCATTTT	CASSLDTANQPQHF
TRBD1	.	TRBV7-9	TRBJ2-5	TGTGCCAGCAGCCCCGGACAGGGGGTAGAGACCCAGTACTTC	CASSPGQGVETQYF
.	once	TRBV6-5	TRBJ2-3	TGTGCCAGCAGTAGGGGTAGTTTTGCAGATACGCAGTATTTT	CASSRGSFADTQYF
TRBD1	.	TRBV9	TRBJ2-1	TGTGCCAGCAGCCCGAGTGGGACAGGGTCGAATGAGCAGTTCTTC	CASSPSGTGSNEQFF
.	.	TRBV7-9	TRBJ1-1	TGTGCCAGCAGCTTGGACCTTTGGGAGATGAACACTGAAGCTTTCTTT	CASSLDLWEMNTEAFF
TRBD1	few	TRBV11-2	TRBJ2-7	TGTGCCAGCAGCTCTGGACAGGGGGCGGGCGAGCAGTACTTC	CASSSGQGAGEQYF
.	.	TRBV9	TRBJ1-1	TGTGCCAGCAGCGCCGGGGGGGGGCCGAACACTGAAGCTTTCTTT	CASSAGGGPNTEAFF
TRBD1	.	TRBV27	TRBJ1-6	TGTGCCAGCAGTTTAGGACCTGGACAGGGTGGTTATAATTCACCCCTCCACTTT	CASSLGPGQGGYNSPLHF
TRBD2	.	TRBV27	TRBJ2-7	TGTGCCACCCCGGGACCCGGACTAGCGGGAGCCTACGAGCAGTACTTC	CATPGPGLAGAYEQYF
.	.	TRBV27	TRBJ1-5	TGTGCCAGCAGAATGAGCCCAGGGGTAAGCCATCAGCCCCAGCATTTT	CASRMSPGVSHQPQHF